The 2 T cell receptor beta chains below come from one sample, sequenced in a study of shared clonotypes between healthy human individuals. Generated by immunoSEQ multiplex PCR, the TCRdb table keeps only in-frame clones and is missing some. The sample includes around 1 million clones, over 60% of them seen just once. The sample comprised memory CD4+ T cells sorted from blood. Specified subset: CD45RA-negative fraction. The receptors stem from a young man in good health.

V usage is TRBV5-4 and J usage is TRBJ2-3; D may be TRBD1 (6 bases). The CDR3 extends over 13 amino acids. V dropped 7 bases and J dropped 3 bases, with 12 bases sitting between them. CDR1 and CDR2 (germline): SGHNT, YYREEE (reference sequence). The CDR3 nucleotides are TGTGCCAGCCGGGGACAACAGACAGATACGCAGTATTTT. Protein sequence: CASRGQQTDTQYF.

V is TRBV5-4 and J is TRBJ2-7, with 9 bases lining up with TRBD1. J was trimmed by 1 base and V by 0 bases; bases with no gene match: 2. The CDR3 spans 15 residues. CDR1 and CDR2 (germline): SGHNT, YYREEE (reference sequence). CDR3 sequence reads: CASSLVGQGSYEQYF. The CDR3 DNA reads TGTGCCAGCAGCTTGGTTGGACAGGGGTCCTACGAGCAGTACTTC.